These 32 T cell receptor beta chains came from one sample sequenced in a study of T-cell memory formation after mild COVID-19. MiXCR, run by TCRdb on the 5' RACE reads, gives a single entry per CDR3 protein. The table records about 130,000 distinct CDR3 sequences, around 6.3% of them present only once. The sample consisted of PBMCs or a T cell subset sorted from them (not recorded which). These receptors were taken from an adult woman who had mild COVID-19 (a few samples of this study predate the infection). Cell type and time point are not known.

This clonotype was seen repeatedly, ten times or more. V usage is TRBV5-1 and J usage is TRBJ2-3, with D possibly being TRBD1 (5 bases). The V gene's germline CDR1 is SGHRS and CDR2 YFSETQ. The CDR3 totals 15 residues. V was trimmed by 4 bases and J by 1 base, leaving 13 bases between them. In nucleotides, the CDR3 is TGCGCCAGCAGCCAGGACACACTGGGCACAGATACGCAGTATTTT. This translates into CASSQDTLGTDTQYF.

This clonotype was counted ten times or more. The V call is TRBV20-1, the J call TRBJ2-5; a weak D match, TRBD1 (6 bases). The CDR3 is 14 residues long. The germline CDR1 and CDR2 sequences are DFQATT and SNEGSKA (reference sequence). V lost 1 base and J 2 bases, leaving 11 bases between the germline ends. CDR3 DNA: TGCAGTGCTAGAGCCTGGACAGAACAAGAGACCCAGTACTTC. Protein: CSARAWTEQETQYF.

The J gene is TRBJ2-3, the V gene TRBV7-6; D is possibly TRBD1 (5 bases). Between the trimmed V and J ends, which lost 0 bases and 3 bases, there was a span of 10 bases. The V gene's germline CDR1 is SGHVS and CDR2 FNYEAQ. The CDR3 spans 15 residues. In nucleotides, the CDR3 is TGTGCCAGCAGCTTAGCAAGGGGCCAAACAGATACGCAGTATTTT. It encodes CASSLARGQTDTQYF.

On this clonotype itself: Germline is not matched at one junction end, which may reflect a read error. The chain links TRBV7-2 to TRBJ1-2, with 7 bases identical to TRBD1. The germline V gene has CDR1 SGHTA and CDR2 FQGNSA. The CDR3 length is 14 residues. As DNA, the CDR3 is TGTGCCTGCAGTTATCGACAGGGTGGCTACGGCTACACCTTC. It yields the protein CACSYRQGGYGYTF.

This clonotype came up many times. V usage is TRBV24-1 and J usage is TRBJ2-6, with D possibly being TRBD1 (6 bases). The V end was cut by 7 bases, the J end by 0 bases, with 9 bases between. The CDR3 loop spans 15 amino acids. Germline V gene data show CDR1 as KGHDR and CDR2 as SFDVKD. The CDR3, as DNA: TGTGCCACCAGGGCGACAGGCTCTGGGGCCAACGTCCTGACTTTC. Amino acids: CATRATGSGANVLTF.

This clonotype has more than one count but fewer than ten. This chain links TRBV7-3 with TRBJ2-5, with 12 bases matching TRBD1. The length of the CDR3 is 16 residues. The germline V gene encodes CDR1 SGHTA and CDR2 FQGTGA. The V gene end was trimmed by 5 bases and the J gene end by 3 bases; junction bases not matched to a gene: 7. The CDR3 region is CASSPGDRGRKETQYF. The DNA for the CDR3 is TGTGCCAGCAGCCCGGGGGACAGGGGGCGCAAAGAGACCCAGTACTTC.

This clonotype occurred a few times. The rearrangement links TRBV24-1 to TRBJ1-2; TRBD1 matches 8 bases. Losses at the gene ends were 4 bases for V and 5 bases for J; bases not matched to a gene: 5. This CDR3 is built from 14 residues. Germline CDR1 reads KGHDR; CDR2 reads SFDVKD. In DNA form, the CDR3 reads TGTGCCACCAGTGAGGTCCAGGGGGCATATGGCTACACCTTC. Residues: CATSEVQGAYGYTF.

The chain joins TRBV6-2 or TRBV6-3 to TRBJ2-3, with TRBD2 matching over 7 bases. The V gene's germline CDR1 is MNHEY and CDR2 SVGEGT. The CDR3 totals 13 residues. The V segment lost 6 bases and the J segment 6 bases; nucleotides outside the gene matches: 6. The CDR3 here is CASRGLTRDTQYF. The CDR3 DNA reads TGTGCCAGCAGGGGACTAACGCGCGATACGCAGTATTTT.

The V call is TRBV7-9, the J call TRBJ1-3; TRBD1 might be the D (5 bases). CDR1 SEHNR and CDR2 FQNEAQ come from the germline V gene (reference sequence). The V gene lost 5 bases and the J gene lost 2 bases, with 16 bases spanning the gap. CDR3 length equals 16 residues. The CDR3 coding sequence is TGTGCCAGCAGCCGCGCAGGGTTAAGTACTGGAAACACCATATATTTT. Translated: CASSRAGLSTGNTIYF.

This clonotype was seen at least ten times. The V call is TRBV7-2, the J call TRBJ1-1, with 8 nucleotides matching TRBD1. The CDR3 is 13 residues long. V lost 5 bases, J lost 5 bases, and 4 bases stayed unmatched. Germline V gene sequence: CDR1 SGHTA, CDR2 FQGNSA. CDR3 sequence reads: CASSPGGATEAFF. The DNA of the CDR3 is TGTGCCAGCAGCCCAGGGGGCGCGACTGAAGCTTTCTTT.

The DNA for the CDR3 is TGTGCCAGCAGCCTCACAGGGGGCCTATCCTACGAGCAGTACTTC. This codes for CASSLTGGLSYEQYF. The chain joins TRBV7-9 to TRBJ2-7; TRBD1 matches at 9 bases. The length of the CDR3 is 15 residues. With V trimmed by 5 bases and J by 1 base, 6 bases remained unmatched. CDR1 and CDR2 from the germline V gene are SEHNR and FQNEAQ (reference sequence).

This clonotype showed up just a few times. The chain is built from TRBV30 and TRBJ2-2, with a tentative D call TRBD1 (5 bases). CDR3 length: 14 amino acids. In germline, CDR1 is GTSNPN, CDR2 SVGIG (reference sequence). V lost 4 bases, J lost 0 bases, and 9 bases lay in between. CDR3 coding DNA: TGTGCCTGGAACCGACAGTCGAACACCGGGGAGCTGTTTTTT. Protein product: CAWNRQSNTGELFF.

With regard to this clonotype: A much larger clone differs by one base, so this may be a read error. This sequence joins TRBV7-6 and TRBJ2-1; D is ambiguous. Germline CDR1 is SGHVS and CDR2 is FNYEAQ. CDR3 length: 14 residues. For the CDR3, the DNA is TGTGACAGCAGCTTTACGACACAGAGCAATGAGCAGTTCTTC. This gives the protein CDSSFTTQSNEQFF. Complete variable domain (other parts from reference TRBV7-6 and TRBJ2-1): GAGVSQSPRYKVTKRGQDVALRCDPISGHVSLYWYRQALGQGPEFLTYFNYEAQQDKSGLPNDRFSAERPEGSISTLTIQRTEQRDSAMYRCDSSFTTQSNEQFFGPGTRLTVL.

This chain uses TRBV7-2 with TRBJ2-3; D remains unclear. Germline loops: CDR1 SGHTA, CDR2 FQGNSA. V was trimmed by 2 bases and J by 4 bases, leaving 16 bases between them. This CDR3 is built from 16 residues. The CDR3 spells CASSLRRQALADTQYF. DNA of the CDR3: TGTGCCAGCAGCTTACGCCGGCAGGCCCTCGCAGATACGCAGTATTTT.

CDR3 in DNA: TGCAGCGTTGAGACAGGGGCGGGCGGGGAGCTGTTTTTT. This translates into CSVETGAGGELFF. The rearrangement joins TRBV29-1 to TRBJ2-2; 8 nucleotides align to TRBD1. This CDR3 comprises 13 residues. Germline CDR1 SQVTM, CDR2 ANQGSEA. V lost 3 bases and J lost 7; bases outside the gene matches: 4.

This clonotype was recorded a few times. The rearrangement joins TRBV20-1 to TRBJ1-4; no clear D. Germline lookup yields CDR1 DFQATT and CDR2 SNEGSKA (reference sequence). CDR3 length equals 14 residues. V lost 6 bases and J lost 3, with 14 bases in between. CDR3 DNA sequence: TGCAGTGCCACTAGATCAACGCCTAATGAAAAACTGTTTTTT. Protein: CSATRSTPNEKLFF.

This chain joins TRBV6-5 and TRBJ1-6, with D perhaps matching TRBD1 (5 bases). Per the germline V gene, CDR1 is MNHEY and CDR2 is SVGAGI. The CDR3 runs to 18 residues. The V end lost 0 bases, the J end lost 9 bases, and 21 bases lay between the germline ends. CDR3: CASSYSGSGGNVLSPLHF. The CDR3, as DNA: TGTGCCAGCAGTTACTCGGGCTCGGGGGGAAATGTTCTTTCACCCCTCCACTTT.

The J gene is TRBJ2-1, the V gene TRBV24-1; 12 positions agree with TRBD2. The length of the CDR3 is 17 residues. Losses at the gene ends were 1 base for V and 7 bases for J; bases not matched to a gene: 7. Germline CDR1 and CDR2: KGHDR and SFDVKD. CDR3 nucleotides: TGTGCCACCAGTGATTTTGGCTCTAGCGGGAGGGCGAATGAGCAGTTCTTC. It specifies CATSDFGSSGRANEQFF.

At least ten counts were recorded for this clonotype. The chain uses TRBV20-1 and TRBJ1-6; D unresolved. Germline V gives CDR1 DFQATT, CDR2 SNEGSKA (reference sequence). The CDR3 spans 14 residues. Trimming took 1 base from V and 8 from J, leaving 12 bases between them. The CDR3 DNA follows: TGCAGTGCTAGAGGACTGGCATGGGATTCACCCCTCCACTTT. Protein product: CSARGLAWDSPLHF.

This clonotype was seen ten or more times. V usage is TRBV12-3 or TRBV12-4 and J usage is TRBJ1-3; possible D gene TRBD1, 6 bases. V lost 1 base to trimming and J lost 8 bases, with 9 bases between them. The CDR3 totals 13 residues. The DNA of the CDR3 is TGTGCCAGCAGTTTAGGGCAGGGGTACACCATATATTTT. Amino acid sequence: CASSLGQGYTIYF.

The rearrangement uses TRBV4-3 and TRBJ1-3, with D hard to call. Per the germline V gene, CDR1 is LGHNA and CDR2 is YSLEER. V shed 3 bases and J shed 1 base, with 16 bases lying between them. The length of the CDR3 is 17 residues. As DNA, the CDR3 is TGCGCCAGCAGCCAGACCGGCTCGGGGTTTTCTGGAAACACCATATATTTT. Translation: CASSQTGSGFSGNTIYF.

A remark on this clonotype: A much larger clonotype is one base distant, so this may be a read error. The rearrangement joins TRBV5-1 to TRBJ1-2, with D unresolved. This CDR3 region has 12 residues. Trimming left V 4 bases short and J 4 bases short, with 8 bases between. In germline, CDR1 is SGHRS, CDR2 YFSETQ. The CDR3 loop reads CASSGYGYGYTF. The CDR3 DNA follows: TGCGCCAGCAGCGGGTACGGCTATGGCTACACCTTC.

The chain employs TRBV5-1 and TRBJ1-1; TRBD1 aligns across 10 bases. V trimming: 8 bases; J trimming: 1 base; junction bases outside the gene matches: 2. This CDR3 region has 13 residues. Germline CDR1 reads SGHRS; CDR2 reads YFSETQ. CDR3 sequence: CASRTGGNTEAFF. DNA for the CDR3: TGCGCCAGTAGGACAGGGGGGAACACTGAAGCTTTCTTT.

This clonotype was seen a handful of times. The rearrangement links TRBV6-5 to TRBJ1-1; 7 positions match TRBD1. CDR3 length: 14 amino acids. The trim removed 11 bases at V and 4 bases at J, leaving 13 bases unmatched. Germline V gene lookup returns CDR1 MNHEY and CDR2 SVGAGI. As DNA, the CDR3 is TGTGCCGCTTCTTTGACAGGGAAGGCCACTGAAGCTTTCTTT. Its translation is CAASLTGKATEAFF.

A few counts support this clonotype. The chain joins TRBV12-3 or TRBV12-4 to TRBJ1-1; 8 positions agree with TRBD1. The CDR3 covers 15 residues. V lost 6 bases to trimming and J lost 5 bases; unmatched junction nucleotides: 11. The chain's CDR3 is CASSRRQGSGTEAFF. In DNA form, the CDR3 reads TGTGCCAGCAGCCGCAGACAGGGGTCGGGGACTGAAGCTTTCTTT.

The CDR3 region has the DNA TGTGCCAGCAGTCGGATCCGCGAGAACTCCTACGAGCAGTACTTC. It is translated as CASSRIRENSYEQYF. V and J are TRBV6-1 and TRBJ2-7; D unresolved. Germline V gene sequence: CDR1 MNHNS, CDR2 SASEGT. V was cut by 5 bases and J by 0 bases, with 14 bases left in between. This CDR3 has 15 amino acids.

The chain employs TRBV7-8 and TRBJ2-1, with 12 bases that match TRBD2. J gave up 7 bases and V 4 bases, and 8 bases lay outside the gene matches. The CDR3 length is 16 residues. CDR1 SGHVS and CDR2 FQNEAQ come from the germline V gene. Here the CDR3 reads CASSSRLAGARNEQFF. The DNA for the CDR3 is TGTGCCAGCAGCTCGCGACTAGCGGGAGCTAGGAATGAGCAGTTCTTC.

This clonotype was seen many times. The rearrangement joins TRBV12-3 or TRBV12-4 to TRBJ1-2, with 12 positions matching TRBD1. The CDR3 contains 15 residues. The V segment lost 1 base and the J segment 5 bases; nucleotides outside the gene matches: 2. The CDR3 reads CASSLGDRGPYGYTF. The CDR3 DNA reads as TGTGCCAGCAGTTTAGGGGACAGGGGGCCGTATGGCTACACCTTC.

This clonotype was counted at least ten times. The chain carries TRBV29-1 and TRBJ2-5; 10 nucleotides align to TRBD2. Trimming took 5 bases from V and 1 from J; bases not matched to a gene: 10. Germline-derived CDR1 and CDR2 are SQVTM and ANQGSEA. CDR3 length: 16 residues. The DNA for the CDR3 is TGCAGCGTTCCTTCGGCTAGCGGGGGACCCCAAGAGACCCAGTACTTC. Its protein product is CSVPSASGGPQETQYF.

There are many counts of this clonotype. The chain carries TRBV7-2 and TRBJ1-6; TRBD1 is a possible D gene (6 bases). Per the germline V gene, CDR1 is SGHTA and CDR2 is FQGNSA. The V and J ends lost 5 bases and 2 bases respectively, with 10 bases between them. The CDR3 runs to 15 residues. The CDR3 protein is CASSGRDTYNSPLHF. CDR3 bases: TGTGCCAGCAGCGGACGGGACACCTATAATTCACCCCTCCACTTT.

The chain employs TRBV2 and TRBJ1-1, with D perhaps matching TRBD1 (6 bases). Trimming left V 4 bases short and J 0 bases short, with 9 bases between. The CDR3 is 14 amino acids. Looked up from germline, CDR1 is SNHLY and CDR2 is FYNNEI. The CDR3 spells CASSGGTMNTEAFF. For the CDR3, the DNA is TGTGCCAGCAGTGGCGGGACAATGAACACTGAAGCTTTCTTT.

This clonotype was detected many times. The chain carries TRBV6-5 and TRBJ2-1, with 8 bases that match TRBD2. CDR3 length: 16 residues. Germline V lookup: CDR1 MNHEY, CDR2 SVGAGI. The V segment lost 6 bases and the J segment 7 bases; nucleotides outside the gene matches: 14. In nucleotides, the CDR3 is TGTGCCAGCAGCCAATCAGGACTAGCAGGGGTGAATGAGCAGTTCTTC. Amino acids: CASSQSGLAGVNEQFF.